The 26 T cell receptor beta chains below were found in one sample sequenced in a study of graft-versus-host responses after intestinal transplantation. The table came from immunoSEQ multiplex PCR; TCRdb's copy has only in-frame clones and leaves some out. The sample lists 15,000 to 20,000 clones, around two fifths occurring once. Investigators plated roughly 200,000 CFSE-labeled responder cells together with roughly 200,000 irradiated stimulator cells labeled with violet dye. This specimen was alloreactive CD8+ T cells from a mixed lymphocyte reaction culture, taken before intestinal transplant. Regarding subset: CFSE-low proliferating T cells sorted from approximately 6-day pre-transplant mixed lymphocyte reaction (GvH or HvG direction). Receptor source: a human patient who received an intestinal transplant.

This clone was counted a few times. V usage is TRBV7-9 and J usage is TRBJ1-5, with D perhaps TRBD1 (5 bases). The CDR3 spans 16 residues. Germline lookup yields CDR1 SEHNR and CDR2 FQNEAQ (reference sequence). Trimming stripped 1 base from V and 3 bases from J, with 13 bases between. CDR3 residues: CASSLGHRGTNQPQHF. CDR3 nucleotide sequence: TGTGCCAGCAGCTTAGGACACCGGGGGACCAATCAGCCCCAGCATTTT.

The J gene is TRBJ2-1, the V gene TRBV18; no reliable D call. The CDR3 consists of 15 residues. V was clipped by 6 bases and J by 3 bases, with 15 bases between them. Germline V CDR1 and CDR2: KGHSH, LQKENI. The CDR3 loop reads CASSFLAVVYNEQFF. The CDR3 bases are TGTGCCAGCTCCTTTTTAGCTGTGGTCTACAATGAGCAGTTCTTC.

There are a few counts of this clone. This sequence joins TRBV15 and TRBJ1-3; 8 nucleotides agree with TRBD1. This CDR3 is 16 amino acids long. V was pared by 2 bases and J by 0 bases, with 3 bases of the junction left unmatched. Per the germline V gene, CDR1 is LNHNV and CDR2 is YYDKDF (reference sequence). CDR3 DNA sequence: TGTGCCACCAGCAGAACCGGACAGGGCTCTGGAAACACCATATATTTT. Translating it yields CATSRTGQGSGNTIYF. Filled out from reference TRBV15 and TRBJ1-3, the complete variable domain reads DAMVIQNPRYQVTQFGKPVTLSCSQTLNHNVMYWYQQKSSQAPKLLFHYYDKDFNNEADTPDNFQSRRPNTSFCFLDIRSPGLGDTAMYLCATSRTGQGSGNTIYFGEGSWLTVV.

The chain joins TRBV7-8 to TRBJ1-3; no firm D call. CDR1 and CDR2 (germline): SGHVS, FQNEAQ. Trimming pared 5 bases from V and 3 bases from J, leaving 11 bases between. This CDR3 region has 14 residues. The CDR3 bases are TGTGCCAGCAGCACGACAAAAAATGGAAACACCATATATTTT. This encodes CASSTTKNGNTIYF.

This clone was observed a few times. The chain carries TRBV7-6 and TRBJ2-5; TRBD1 matches at 10 bases. V was pared by 5 bases and J by 4 bases, with 10 bases of the junction left unmatched. The germline gives CDR1 SGHVS, CDR2 FNYEAQ. The CDR3 has 16 amino acids. The CDR3, as DNA: TGTGCCAGCAGCCCGAATTCGGGACAGGGGACAGAGACCCAGTACTTC. Protein: CASSPNSGQGTETQYF.

A few counts support this clone. The gene calls are TRBV5-5 and TRBJ2-7; TRBD2 matches at 7 bases. Germline CDR1 and CDR2: SGHKS and YYEKEE (reference sequence). V shed 0 bases and J 3 bases; nucleotides not matched to a gene: 3. This CDR3 spans 14 amino acids. In DNA form, the CDR3 reads TGTGCCAGCAGCTTGGCGTCTAGCGGCTACGAGCAGTACTTC. Protein product: CASSLASSGYEQYF.

The sample holds a few counts of this clone. This chain uses TRBV11-3 with TRBJ2-7, with D perhaps matching TRBD1 (5 bases). The V gene lost 0 bases and the J gene lost 6 bases, with 9 bases spanning the gap. This CDR3 has 13 residues. Germline assignment: CDR1 SGHNT and CDR2 YENEEA. The chain's CDR3 is CASSLEAGPEQYF. The CDR3 coding sequence is TGTGCCAGCAGCTTAGAGGCAGGGCCCGAGCAGTACTTC.

A few counts support this clone. Given a much more abundant clone one base away, this may be a read error. The chain links TRBV27 to TRBJ1-5; D call uncertain. The germline CDR1 and CDR2 sequences are MNHEY and SMNVEV (reference sequence). V lost 5 bases and J lost 4, with 9 bases in between. There are 13 residues in the CDR3. The CDR3 loop reads CASSLSRNQPQHF. In DNA form, the CDR3 reads TGTGCCAGCAGTCTCTCTAGAAATCAGCCCCAGCATTTT.

V and J are TRBV19 and TRBJ2-7; tentative D call: TRBD1 (6 bases). V dropped 5 bases and J dropped 3 bases, with 20 bases sitting between them. The CDR3 is 16 residues long. From germline, CDR1 is LNHDA and CDR2 SQIVND (reference sequence). The CDR3 sequence is CASSALTGVGFYEQYF. The CDR3 nucleotides read TGTGCCAGTAGTGCCTTGACAGGAGTGGGCTTCTACGAGCAGTACTTC. Full variable domain (remainder filled in from reference TRBV19 and TRBJ2-7): DGGITQSPKYLFRKEGQNVTLSCEQNLNHDAMYWYRQDPGQGLRLIYYSQIVNDFQKGDIAEGYSVSREKKESFPLTVTSAQKNPTAFYLCASSALTGVGFYEQYFGPGTRLTVT.

The gene calls are TRBV7-9 and TRBJ2-1; no reliable D call. Germline values: CDR1 SEHNR, CDR2 FQNEAQ (reference sequence). The CDR3 runs 13 residues. The germline V and J ends were trimmed by 4 bases and 6 bases, with 10 bases remaining between them. CDR3 amino acids: CASSSRGCNEQFF. The CDR3 DNA sequence: TGTGCCAGCAGCTCCCGAGGCTGCAATGAGCAGTTCTTC.

Only a few counts were recorded for this clone. This rearrangement joins TRBV30 to TRBJ1-1, with no clear D. Germline loops: CDR1 GTSNPN, CDR2 SVGIG (reference sequence). Trimming left V 2 bases short and J 10 bases short, with 17 bases between. There are 13 residues in the CDR3. The CDR3 reads CAWSRLRARPAFF. CDR3 coding DNA: TGTGCCTGGAGTCGACTCCGGGCCCGGCCAGCTTTCTTT.

This chain connects TRBV11-3 to TRBJ2-1, with D unclear. Trimming removed 4 bases at V and 0 bases at J, with 10 bases between. CDR1 and CDR2 (germline): SGHNT, YENEEA. The CDR3 is made up of 15 amino acids. CDR3 DNA: TGTGCCAGCAGCTATACTGGTAGCTCCTACAATGAGCAGTTCTTC. Translating it yields CASSYTGSSYNEQFF.

The chain couples TRBV27 to TRBJ2-7; 11 bases are a match to TRBD2. The CDR3 runs to 15 residues. Germline CDR1 reads MNHEY; CDR2 reads SMNVEV (reference sequence). V lost 4 bases, J lost 2 bases, and 4 bases stayed unmatched. The CDR3 sequence is CASSSGLAVTYEQYF. CDR3 in DNA: TGTGCCAGCAGTTCGGGACTAGCGGTAACCTACGAGCAGTACTTC.

This clone was detected only a few times. Relative to the germline gene, one junction end is altered; a read error may explain this. This chain uses TRBV4-1 with TRBJ2-5, with 8 nucleotides matching TRBD2. This CDR3 comprises 15 residues. Germline V lookup: CDR1 MGHRA, CDR2 YSYEKL. The CDR3 DNA is TGTGCCAGCAGCCAAGGACGGGAGGGTCGGGAGACCCAGTACTTC. Translated, it gives CASSQGREGRETQYF.

This clone was recorded a few times. This rearrangement joins TRBV6-1 to TRBJ2-2; D is ambiguous. This CDR3 is built from 14 residues. From germline, CDR1 is MNHNS and CDR2 SASEGT. V was cut by 8 bases and J by 1 base, with 11 bases left in between. The CDR3 region is CASAAFRNTGELFF. The CDR3, as DNA: TGTGCCAGCGCCGCTTTTAGGAACACCGGGGAGCTGTTTTTT.

By frequency in the sample, this clone is medium-sized. V usage is TRBV11-3 and J usage is TRBJ2-2; the D gene is possibly TRBD2 (6 bases). The V and J ends lost 4 bases and 7 bases respectively, with 16 bases between them. Germline assignment: CDR1 SGHNT and CDR2 YENEEA. This CDR3 has 15 residues. This CDR3 is CASSSYSSAGGELFF. The CDR3 nucleotides are TGTGCCAGCAGCTCGTATTCTAGCGCCGGCGGGGAGCTGTTTTTT.

The genes are TRBV9 and TRBJ2-1; the D gene is possibly TRBD1 (5 bases). The V end was cut by 4 bases, the J end by 5 bases, with 16 bases between. The CDR3 has 15 amino acids. Germline assignment: CDR1 SGDLS and CDR2 YYNGEE. Here the CDR3 reads CASSPQDPWDNEQFF. The DNA for the CDR3 is TGTGCCAGCAGCCCACAGGATCCTTGGGACAATGAGCAGTTCTTC.

V gene TRBV30 combines with J gene TRBJ2-1; D is uncertain. Trimming took off 0 bases at V and 10 bases at J, with 13 bases between the two ends. Looked up from germline, CDR1 is GTSNPN and CDR2 is SVGIG (reference sequence). CDR3 size: 13 residues. In DNA, the CDR3 is TGTGCCTGGAGTGTATCAGGCGCGTGGGAGCAGTTCTTC. Its protein is CAWSVSGAWEQFF. The whole variable domain, remainder taken from reference TRBV30 and TRBJ2-1, is SQTIHQWPATLVQPVGSPLSLECTVEGTSNPNLYWYRQAAGRGLQLLFYSVGIGQISSEVPQNLSASRPQDRQFILSSKKLLLSDSGFYLCAWSVSGAWEQFFGPGTRLTVL.

This clone turned up a few times. V and J are TRBV27 and TRBJ2-7; possibly TRBD2 for D (5 bases). The CDR3 has 15 amino acids. V lost 6 bases and J lost 5, with 20 bases in between. CDR1 is MNHEY and CDR2 is SMNVEV in the germline V gene (reference sequence). This chain's CDR3 is CASSPFGEIDDEQYF. CDR3 sequence (DNA): TGTGCCAGCAGCCCCTTCGGGGAGATCGATGACGAGCAGTACTTC.

This clone rates as medium-sized (0.01 to 0.1%). The rearrangement joins TRBV6-6 to TRBJ2-2; 9 bases align to TRBD2. The CDR3 spans 14 residues. The germline gives CDR1 MNHNY, CDR2 SVGAGI (reference sequence). V lost 5 bases to trimming and J lost 2 bases; unmatched junction nucleotides: 0. DNA for the CDR3: TGTGCCAGCAGTCTAGCGGGAAACACCGGGGAGCTGTTTTTT. It specifies CASSLAGNTGELFF.

The CDR3 sequence is CASRSYEQYF. The CDR3 coding sequence is TGTGCCAGCAGATCCTACGAGCAGTACTTC. The genes are TRBV13 and TRBJ2-7; D remains unclear. The CDR3 runs to 10 residues. The germline V gene encodes CDR1 PRHDT and CDR2 FYEKMQ (reference sequence). Trimming cost V 6 bases and J 1 base, with 1 base left between them.

This clone has just a few counts. The chain recombines TRBV7-9 with TRBJ2-7; TRBD1 might be the D (5 bases). Looked up from germline, CDR1 is SEHNR and CDR2 is FQNEAQ (reference sequence). CDR3 length equals 13 residues. Trimming pared 3 bases from V and 2 bases from J, leaving 8 bases between. The CDR3 spells CASSFQGTYEQYF. DNA of the CDR3: TGTGCCAGCAGCTTTCAGGGAACCTACGAGCAGTACTTC.

By share of the sample, this clone is medium-sized. The rearrangement links TRBV4-1 to TRBJ1-3, with 7 nucleotides matching TRBD1. The germline CDR1 and CDR2 sequences are MGHRA and YSYEKL. J gave up 0 bases and V 4 bases, and 3 bases lay outside the gene matches. The CDR3 is 15 amino acids. CDR3 DNA: TGCGCCAGCAGCCCTTCAGGGGGCTCTGGAAACACCATATATTTT. It yields the protein CASSPSGGSGNTIYF.

A few counts support this clone. The V call is TRBV29-1, the J call TRBJ1-1; D may be TRBD1 (5 bases). Trimming left V 6 bases short and J 3 bases short, with 20 bases between. Germline assignment: CDR1 SQVTM and CDR2 ANQGSEA. The CDR3 totals 15 residues. In DNA form, the CDR3 reads TGCAGCGTCGCCGGCGGGACTGGTTTGGACACTGAAGCTTTCTTT. This translates into CSVAGGTGLDTEAFF.

V is TRBV7-9 and J is TRBJ1-3; D is ambiguous. Trimming took 2 bases from V and 0 from J, leaving 17 bases between them. Germline CDR1 and CDR2: SEHNR and FQNEAQ (reference sequence). CDR3 length equals 18 residues. This CDR3 is CASSLFFWGESSGNTIYF. The CDR3 bases are TGTGCCAGCAGCTTATTTTTTTGGGGAGAGAGCTCTGGAAACACCATATATTTT.

This clone was counted only a few times. This chain connects TRBV9 to TRBJ2-7; 12 positions agree with TRBD1. CDR3 length: 15 residues. The V gene end was trimmed by 0 bases and the J gene end by 6 bases; junction bases not matched to a gene: 4. The germline V gene encodes CDR1 SGDLS and CDR2 YYNGEE. CDR3 DNA: TGTGCCAGCAGCGTAGCCGGGACAGGGGGCCCCGAGCAGTACTTC. Protein sequence: CASSVAGTGGPEQYF.